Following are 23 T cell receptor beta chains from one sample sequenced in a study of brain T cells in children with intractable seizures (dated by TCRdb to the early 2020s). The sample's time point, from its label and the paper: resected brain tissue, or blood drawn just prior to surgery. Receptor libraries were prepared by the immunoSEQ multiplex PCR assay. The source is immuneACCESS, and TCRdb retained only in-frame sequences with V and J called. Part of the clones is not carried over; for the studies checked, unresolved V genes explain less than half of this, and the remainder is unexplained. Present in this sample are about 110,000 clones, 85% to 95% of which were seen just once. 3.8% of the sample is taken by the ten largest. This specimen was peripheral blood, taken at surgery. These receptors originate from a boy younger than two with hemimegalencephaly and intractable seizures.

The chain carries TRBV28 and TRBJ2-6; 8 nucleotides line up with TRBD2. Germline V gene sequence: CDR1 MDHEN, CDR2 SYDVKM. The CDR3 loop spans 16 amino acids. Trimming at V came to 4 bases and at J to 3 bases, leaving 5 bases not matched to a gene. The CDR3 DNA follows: TGTGCCAGCAGTTCAGCGGGAGTAGGTGGGGCCAACGTCCTGACTTTC. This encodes CASSSAGVGGANVLTF.

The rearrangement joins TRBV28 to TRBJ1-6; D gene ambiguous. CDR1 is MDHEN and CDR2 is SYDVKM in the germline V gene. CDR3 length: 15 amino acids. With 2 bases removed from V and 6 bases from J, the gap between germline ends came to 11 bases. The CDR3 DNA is TGTGCCAGCAGTTTACCTGCCGGACTTAATTCACCCCTCCACTTT. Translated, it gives CASSLPAGLNSPLHF.

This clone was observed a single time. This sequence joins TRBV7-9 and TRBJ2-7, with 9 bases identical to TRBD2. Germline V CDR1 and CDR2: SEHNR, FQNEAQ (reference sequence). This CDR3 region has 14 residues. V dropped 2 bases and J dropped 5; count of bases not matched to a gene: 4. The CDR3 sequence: CASSLRLAGHEQYF. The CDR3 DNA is TGTGCCAGCAGCTTAAGGCTAGCGGGGCACGAGCAGTACTTC.

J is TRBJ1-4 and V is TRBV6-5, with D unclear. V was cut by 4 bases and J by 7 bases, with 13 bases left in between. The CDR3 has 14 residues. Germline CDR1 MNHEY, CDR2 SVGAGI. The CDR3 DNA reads TGTGCCAGCAGTTCTCCGACCTGGGGTGAAAAACTGTTTTTT. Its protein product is CASSSPTWGEKLFF.

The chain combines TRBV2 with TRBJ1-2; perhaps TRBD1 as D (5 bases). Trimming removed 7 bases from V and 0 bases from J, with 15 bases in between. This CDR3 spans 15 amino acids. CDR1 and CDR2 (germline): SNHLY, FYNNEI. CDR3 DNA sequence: TGTGCCAGCACCCCCTATGGGGCGGCTAACTATGGCTACACCTTC. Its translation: CASTPYGAANYGYTF.

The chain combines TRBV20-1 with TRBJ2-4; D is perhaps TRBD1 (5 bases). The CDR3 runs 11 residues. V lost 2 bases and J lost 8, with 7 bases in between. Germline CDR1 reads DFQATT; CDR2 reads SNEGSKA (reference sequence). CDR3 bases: TGCAGTGCTAGACTACAGGACATTCAGTACTTC. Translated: CSARLQDIQYF.

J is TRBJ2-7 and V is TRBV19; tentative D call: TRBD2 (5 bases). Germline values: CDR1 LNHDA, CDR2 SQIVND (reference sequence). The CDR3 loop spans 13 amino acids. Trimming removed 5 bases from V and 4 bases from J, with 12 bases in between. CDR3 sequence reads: CASSQGLPYEQYF. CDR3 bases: TGTGCCAGTAGTCAAGGACTTCCTTACGAGCAGTACTTC.

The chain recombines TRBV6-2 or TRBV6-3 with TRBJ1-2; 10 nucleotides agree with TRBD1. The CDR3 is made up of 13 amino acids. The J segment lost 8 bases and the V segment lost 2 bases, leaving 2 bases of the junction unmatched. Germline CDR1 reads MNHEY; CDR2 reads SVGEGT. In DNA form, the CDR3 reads TGTGCCAGCAGTTACGACAGGGGGCAAGGCTACACCTTC. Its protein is CASSYDRGQGYTF.

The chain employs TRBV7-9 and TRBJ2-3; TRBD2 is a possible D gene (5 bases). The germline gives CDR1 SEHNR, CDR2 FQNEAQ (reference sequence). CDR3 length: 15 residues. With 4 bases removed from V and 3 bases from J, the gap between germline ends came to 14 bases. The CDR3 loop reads CASSSRTQKTDTQYF. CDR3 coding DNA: TGTGCCAGCAGCTCTAGGACTCAAAAGACAGATACGCAGTATTTT.

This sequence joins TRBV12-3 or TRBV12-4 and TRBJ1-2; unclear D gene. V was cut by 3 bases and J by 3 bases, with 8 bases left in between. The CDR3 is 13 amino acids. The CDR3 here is CASSLSVYYGYTF. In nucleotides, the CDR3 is TGTGCCAGCAGTTTGTCGGTATACTATGGCTACACCTTC.

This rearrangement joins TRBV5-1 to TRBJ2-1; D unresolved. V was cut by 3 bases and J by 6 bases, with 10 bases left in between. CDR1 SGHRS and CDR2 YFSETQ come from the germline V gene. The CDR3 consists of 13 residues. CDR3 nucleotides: TGCGCCAGCAGCTGGATGGGAAGCAATGAGCAGTTCTTC. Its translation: CASSWMGSNEQFF.

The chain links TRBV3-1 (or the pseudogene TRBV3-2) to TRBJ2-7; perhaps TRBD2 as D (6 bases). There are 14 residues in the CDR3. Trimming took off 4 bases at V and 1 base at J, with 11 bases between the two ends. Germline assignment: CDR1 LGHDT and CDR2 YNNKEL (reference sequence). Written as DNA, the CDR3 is TGTGCCAGCAGCCCTCGGACTATTTCCTACGAGCAGTACTTC. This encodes CASSPRTISYEQYF.

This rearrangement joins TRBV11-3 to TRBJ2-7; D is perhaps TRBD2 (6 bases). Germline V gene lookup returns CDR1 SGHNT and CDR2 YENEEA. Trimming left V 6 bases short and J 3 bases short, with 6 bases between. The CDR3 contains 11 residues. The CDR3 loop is CASRGGYEQYF. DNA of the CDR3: TGTGCCAGCAGGGGGGGCTACGAGCAGTACTTC.

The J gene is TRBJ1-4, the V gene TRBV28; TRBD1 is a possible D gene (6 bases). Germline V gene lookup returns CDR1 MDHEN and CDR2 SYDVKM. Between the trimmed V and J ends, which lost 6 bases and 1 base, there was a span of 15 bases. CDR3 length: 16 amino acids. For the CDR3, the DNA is TGTGCCAGCAGCCCGGGGGCAGGACGAACTAATGAAAAACTGTTTTTT. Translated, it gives CASSPGAGRTNEKLFF. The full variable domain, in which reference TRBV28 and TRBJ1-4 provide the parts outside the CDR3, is DVKVTQSSRYLVKRTGEKVFLECVQDMDHENMFWYRQDPGLGLRLIYFSYDVKMKEKGDIPEGYSVSREKKERFSLILESASTNQTSMYLCASSPGAGRTNEKLFFGSGTQLSVL.

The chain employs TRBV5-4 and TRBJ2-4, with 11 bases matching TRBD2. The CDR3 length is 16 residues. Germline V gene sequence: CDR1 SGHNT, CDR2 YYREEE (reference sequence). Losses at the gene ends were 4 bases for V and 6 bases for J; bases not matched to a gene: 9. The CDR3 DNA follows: TGTGCCAGCAGCATACTACTAGCGGGAGATGGAAACATTCAGTACTTC. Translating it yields CASSILLAGDGNIQYF.

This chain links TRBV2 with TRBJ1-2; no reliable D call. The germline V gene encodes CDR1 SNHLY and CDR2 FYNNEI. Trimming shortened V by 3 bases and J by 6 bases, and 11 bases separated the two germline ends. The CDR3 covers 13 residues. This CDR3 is CASSDFGEDGYTF. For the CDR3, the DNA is TGTGCCAGCAGTGACTTCGGCGAGGATGGCTACACCTTC.

The CDR3 region is CATSDFTRGDGDTQYF. In DNA, the CDR3 is TGTGCCACCAGTGATTTCACCAGGGGGGATGGAGATACGCAGTATTTT. The chain links TRBV24-1 to TRBJ2-3; D perhaps matches TRBD1 (7 bases). The germline V and J ends were trimmed by 1 base and 5 bases, with 15 bases remaining between them. Germline CDR1 reads KGHDR; CDR2 reads SFDVKD. The CDR3 contains 16 residues.

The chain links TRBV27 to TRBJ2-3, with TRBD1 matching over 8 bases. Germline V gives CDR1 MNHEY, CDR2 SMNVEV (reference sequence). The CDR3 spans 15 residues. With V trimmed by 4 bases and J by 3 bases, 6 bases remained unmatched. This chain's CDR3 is CASSSRTGITDTQYF. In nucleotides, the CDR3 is TGTGCCAGCAGTTCGCGGACAGGGATAACAGATACGCAGTATTTT.

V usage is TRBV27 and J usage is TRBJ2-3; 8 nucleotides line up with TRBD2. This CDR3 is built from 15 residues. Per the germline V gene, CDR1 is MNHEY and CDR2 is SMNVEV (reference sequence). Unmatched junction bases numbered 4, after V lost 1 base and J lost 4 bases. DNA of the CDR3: TGTGCCAGCAGTTTATACGGGAGGGGGGCAGATACGCAGTATTTT. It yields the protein CASSLYGRGADTQYF.

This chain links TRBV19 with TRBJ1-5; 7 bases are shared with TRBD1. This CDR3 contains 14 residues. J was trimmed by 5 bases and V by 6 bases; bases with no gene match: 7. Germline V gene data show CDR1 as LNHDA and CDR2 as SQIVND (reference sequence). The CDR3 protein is CASRETGLDQPQHF. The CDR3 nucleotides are TGTGCCAGTAGGGAGACAGGGCTCGATCAGCCCCAGCATTTT. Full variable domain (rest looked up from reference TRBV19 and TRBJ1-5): DGGITQSPKYLFRKEGQNVTLSCEQNLNHDAMYWYRQDPGQGLRLIYYSQIVNDFQKGDIAEGYSVSREKKESFPLTVTSAQKNPTAFYLCASRETGLDQPQHFGDGTRLSIL.

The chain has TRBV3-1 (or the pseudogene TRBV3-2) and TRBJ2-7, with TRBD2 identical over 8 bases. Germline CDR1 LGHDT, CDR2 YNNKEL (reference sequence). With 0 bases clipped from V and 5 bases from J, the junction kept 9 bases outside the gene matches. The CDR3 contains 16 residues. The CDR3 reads CASSQEGILAGHEQYF. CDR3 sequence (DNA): TGTGCCAGCAGCCAAGAGGGGATCCTAGCGGGCCACGAGCAGTACTTC.

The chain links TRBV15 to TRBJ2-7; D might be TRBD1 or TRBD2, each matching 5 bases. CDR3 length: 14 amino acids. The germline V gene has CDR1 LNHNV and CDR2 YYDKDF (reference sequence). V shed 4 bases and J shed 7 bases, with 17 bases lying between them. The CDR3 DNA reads TGTGCCACCAGCATGGGACCGGGTCCGAGGGAGCAGTACTTC. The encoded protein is CATSMGPGPREQYF.

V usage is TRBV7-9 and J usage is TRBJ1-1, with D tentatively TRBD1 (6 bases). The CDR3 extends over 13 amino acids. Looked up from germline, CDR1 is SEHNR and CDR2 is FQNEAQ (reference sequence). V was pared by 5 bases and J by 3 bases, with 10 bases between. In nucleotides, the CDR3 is TGTGCCAGCAGCCGACAGGAGGACACTGAAGCTTTCTTT. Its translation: CASSRQEDTEAFF. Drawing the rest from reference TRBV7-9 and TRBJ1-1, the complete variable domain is DTGVSQNPRHKITKRGQNVTFRCDPISEHNRLYWYRQTLGQGPEFLTYFQNEAQLEKSRLLSDRFSAERPKGSFSTLEIQRTEQGDSAMYLCASSRQEDTEAFFGQGTRLTVV.